This TCR beta chain appears in the sequencing data of a study of T-cell memory formation after mild COVID-19. The study, taken as a whole, reports: Day 37-peaking second-wave clones had unconfirmed SARS-CoV-2 specificity. There was a balanced CD4/CD8 profile in clones contracting day 15 to 85, and later expanders leaned CD4+. The study found contracting CD4+ clones mainly in CM and EM and contracting CD8+ clones in EMRA.

CDR3 length: 16 amino acids. Looked up from germline, CDR1 is KGHSH and CDR2 is LQKENI. The V gene end was trimmed by 2 bases and the J gene end by 3 bases; junction bases not matched to a gene: 2. In this sample, this clonotype turned up a few times. Antigen specificity is unknown. Employing constant-segment primers, 5'RACE generated TCR alpha and TCR beta cDNA libraries bearing sample barcodes and UMIs. TCRdb analysed the 5' RACE reads with MiXCR anew, one entry per CDR3 protein. This repertoire shows about 210,000 distinct CDR3 sequences, more than 9% found once; its top ten account for 3% to 3.5%.

This TCR was sampled from a man aged 18 to 30 who had mild COVID-19 (a few samples of this study predate the infection). Cell type and time point are not known. Sequenced sample: PBMCs or a T cell subset sorted from them (not recorded which). The J gene is TRBJ2-1, the V gene TRBV18; 12 bases map to TRBD2. The CDR3 DNA follows: TGTGCCAGCTCACCAAAACTAGCGGGGGGCTACAATGAGCAGTTCTTC. Its translation: CASSPKLAGGYNEQFF.